This T cell receptor beta chain was recovered during a study of response to subunit inactivated influenza vaccine. Study outcomes and limitations: Authors suggested each seasonal influenza vaccination recruits few new T cells.

TCRdb re-called the RT-PCR reads with MiXCR, one entry per CDR3 protein. The sample includes about 800,000 distinct CDR3 sequences, 20% to 25% of them seen just once. Germline lookup yields CDR1 MNHEY and CDR2 SMNVEV (reference sequence). The CDR3 loop spans 15 amino acids. V lost 4 bases and J 3 bases, leaving 15 bases between the germline ends. As concerns this clonotype: Its antigen is still unknown.

This clonotype originated in a middle-aged man who received an inactivated influenza vaccine. The V gene is TRBV27, the J gene TRBJ2-5; D remains ambiguous. Sequencing was performed on PBMCs from blood, taken about 5 days after vaccination. Here the CDR3 reads CASSSKLGIEETQYF. The CDR3 nucleotides are TGTGCCAGCAGTTCAAAATTAGGGATCGAAGAGACCCAGTACTTC.